This T cell receptor (beta chain) was recovered during a study of blood T cells in healthy people across ages (dated by TCRdb to about 2015). About the full investigation: Template switching captured roughly one uniquely barcoded TCR beta cDNA molecule per two T cells in model experiments. Age-related changes in TCR beta repertoire diversity were measured in the study by deep sequencing normalized with unique cDNA molecular identifiers. Donors were grouped into four age groups: young (average approximately 15 years), middle-aged (39), aged (about 60) and long-lived (approximately 81). To avoid experimental bias, donors of different ages were randomly spread across the sequencing lanes. The study analyzed two additional independent replicas of 1 million unique cDNA reads from the same blood draw for two donors, one aged 18 to 30 and one aged 80 or older. Results and caveats for the whole study, not just this receptor: Observed TCR beta diversity per million T cells fell roughly linearly with age, and a significant reduction was already apparent by age around 40. Donor CMV infection status was unknown, potentially confounding age-related changes in expanded clonotypes. The long-lived group showed more naive CD4+ T cells, fewer expanded clones and increased TCR diversity than the aged group, suggesting age selection. A strong correlation was found between observed TCR beta diversity and the percentage of naive T cells measured by flow cytometry. Bulk unsorted PBMC profiling prevented conclusive comparison of naive and antigen-experienced compartments. Estimates of total diversity based on one million sequenced T cells were regarded as lower bounds and as underestimates.

The CDR3 numbers 11 residues from cysteine through phenylalanine. Only the CDR3 DNA is retained, 33 bases long and in frame from the first base. As encoded in the germline V gene, CDR1 is SQVTM while CDR2 is ANQGSEA. The germline V end is reduced by 7 bases and the J end by 8 bases; junction bases left unmatched: 7. The method was 5' RACE. Reads for this sample came from an Illumina HiSeq 2500. A second PCR of roughly 7 to 11 cycles was run with a J-beta primer mix and a sample-barcoded 5' primer. A unique molecular identifier was introduced onto each TCR beta cDNA molecule by a template-switch 5' adaptor carrying 12 random nucleotides. Each sample yielded at least 2.5 million CDR3-containing paired-end reads. First-strand cDNA synthesis was performed from all RNA using the Mint cDNA synthesis kit, with priming by a TRBC-specific oligonucleotide. Following uracil-DNA glycosylase treatment, all cDNA underwent a first 18-cycle PCR with the universal primers M1SS and BC2_uni_R. In the source study's methods: Normalization of each sample was performed by random selection of 1 million high-quality reads, each carrying a distinct molecular identifier. Reads with shared molecular identifiers were discarded instead of being binned into consensus sequences. CDR3 identification, clonotype clustering and error correction used MiTCR with a Q25 quality threshold and the strictest error-elimination algorithm. Lower-bound total TCR beta diversity was estimated with a nonparametric unseen species model using Euler transformation. TCRdb handled the public reads itself, with Q25 trimming in fastp and clone calling in MiXCR, and kept productive beta chains. Entries that share a CDR3 protein sequence are merged under the most common genes and DNA. TCRdb's processing, not the study's, gives the V and J calls here. Recorded for this sample are approximately 600,000 distinct CDR3 sequences; 58% of them occurred a single time. The top ten clonotypes cover roughly 34% of the sample.

About this clonotype: Its recognized antigen is unknown. No much larger clone is present one base from it, and per-base qualities are unavailable.

Systemically healthy Caucasian individuals from Russia, about 38 in total and aged 6 to 90 years, were included as donors. Each donor gave 9 to 10 milliliters of peripheral blood, collected into EDTA-treated Vacutainer tubes. Ficoll-Paque density-gradient centrifugation was used to isolate PBMCs, with at least 6.5 million per sample. Trizol reagent was used to extract total RNA from the PBMCs, yielding at least 6 micrograms per sample. Naive CD45RAhigh/CD27high T cell percentages were measured by flow cytometry on a PBMC aliquot from every donor. The source material was blood. This clonotype originated in a man aged 60 to 75 in good health. The chain joins TRBV29-1 to TRBJ1-2; 7 of the junction bases match TRBD1. Read as DNA, the sequence is TGCAGCGGATCGCACAGGGGAGGCTACACCTTC. Its protein reads: CSGSHRGGYTF.